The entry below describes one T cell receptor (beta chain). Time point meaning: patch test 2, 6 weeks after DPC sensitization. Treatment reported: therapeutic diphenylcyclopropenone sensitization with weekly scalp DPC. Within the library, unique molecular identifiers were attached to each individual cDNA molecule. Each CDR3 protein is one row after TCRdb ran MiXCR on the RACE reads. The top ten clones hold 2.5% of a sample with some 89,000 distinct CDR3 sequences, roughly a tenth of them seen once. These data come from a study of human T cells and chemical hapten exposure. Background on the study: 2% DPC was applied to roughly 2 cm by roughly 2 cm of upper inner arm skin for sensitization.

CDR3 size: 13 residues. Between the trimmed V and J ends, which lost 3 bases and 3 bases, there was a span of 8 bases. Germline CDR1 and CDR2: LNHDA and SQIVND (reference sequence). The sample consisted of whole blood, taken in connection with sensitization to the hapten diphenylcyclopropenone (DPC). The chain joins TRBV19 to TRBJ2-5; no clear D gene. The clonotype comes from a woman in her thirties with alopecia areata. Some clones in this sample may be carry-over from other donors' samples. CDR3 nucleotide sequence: TGTGCCAGTAGTATCTCGAGGAAAGAGACCCAGTACTTC. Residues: CASSISRKETQYF.